The entry below gives a single T cell receptor (beta chain) sequence along with its context. Its antigen is as yet unknown. The junction and the germline gene differ at one end; a read error may be behind it. Other nucleotide sequences in the sample specify the same CDR3. The data derive from a study of cytomegalovirus exposure and HLA in healthy donors. The study, taken as a whole, reports: TCR beta V- and J-gene trimming was later associated with a missense DCLRE1C variant. Some TCR beta chains (roughly 160 of them) were listed as cytomegalovirus-associated.

Primers for the PCR totalled 60 Vbeta and 13 Jbeta. Clones were read by immunoSEQ multiplex PCR, and TCRdb kept only the in-frame ones, dropping some. The sample shows over 140,000 clones, roughly four fifths of them seen only once. CDR1 and CDR2 (germline): MDHEN, SYDVKM. The CDR3 is 15 amino acids. The TCR was taken from a man aged 25 to 45 in good health and CMV-seropositive. The chain uses TRBV28 and TRBJ1-5, with D uncertain. Source material: PBMCs. The CDR3 protein is CATLFPKLSNQPQHF. The CDR3 coding sequence is TGTGCCACCCTCTTCCCCAAACTTAGCAATCAGCCCCAGCACTTT.